The rows below give T cell receptor beta chains drawn from one sample of a study of blood T cell repertoires in COVID-19. Assay: immunoSEQ multiplex PCR; the TCRdb copy retains only in-frame clones and omits some. Altogether fewer than 250,000 clones are present, 85% being singletons, with the ten largest covering roughly 0.91%. Specimen: peripheral blood. These TCRs come from a man between 60 and 75 years old with COVID-19, enrolled during active disease. The CDR3 runs from the conserved cysteine through the conserved F or W. The D gene is left open where the match is weak. Clone size is given for some rows only: seen once, a few or many times, or a class if the clone is expanded.

>14|TRBJ1-2|-|TRBV9|few
TGTGCCAGCAGCCTCGACTCCGGCCCTTATGGCTACACCTTC
CASSLDSGPYGYTF
>14|TRBJ1-6|-|TRBV11-2|-
TGTGCCAGCAGCTACGATAGGGGTAATTCACCCCTCCACTTT
CASSYDRGNSPLHF
>11|TRBJ2-1|-|TRBV27|-
TGTGCCAGTCGGGATTACAATGAGCAGTTCTTC
CASRDYNEQFF
>16|TRBJ1-5|-|TRBV10-3|-
TGTGCCATCAGTGAGTCGATGAGAGCCATGAATCAGCCCCAGCATTTT
CAISESMRAMNQPQHF
>14|TRBJ1-5|TRBD1|TRBV2|-
TGTGCCAGCAATCCAGGGGGCAGGAATCAGCCCCAGCATTTT
CASNPGGRNQPQHF
>14|TRBJ2-7|-|TRBV3-1/TRBV3-2|-
TGTGCCAGCAGCCCGGTAAGGAGACGCTACGAGCAGTACTTC
CASSPVRRRYEQYF
>16|TRBJ1-2|-|TRBV4-1|-
TGCGCCAGCAGCCAACAGGGTCTTGACAGCTTCTATGGCTACACCTTC
CASSQQGLDSFYGYTF
>16|TRBJ2-5|-|TRBV5-1|-
TGCGCCAGCAGCTTGGAGGGTAGCGGCAGCCAAGAGACCCAGTACTTC
CASSLEGSGSQETQYF
>13|TRBJ1-6|-|TRBV12-3/TRBV12-4|once
TGTGCCAGCAGTTTAGAGAGGTTCTCACCCCTCCACTTT
CASSLERFSPLHF
>14|TRBJ2-5|TRBD2|TRBV7-9|-
TGTGCCAGCAGCCTTAGCGGGTCCCAAGAGACCCAGTACTTC
CASSLSGSQETQYF
>14|TRBJ1-3|TRBD1|TRBV7-9|-
TGTGCCAGCAGCGCCGGGACAGGTGGAAACACCATATATTTT
CASSAGTGGNTIYF
>14|TRBJ2-5|-|TRBV4-1|-
TGCGCCAGCAGCCCAGGTCGCTCTCAAGAGACCCAGTACTTC
CASSPGRSQETQYF
>16|TRBJ2-3|TRBD1|TRBV5-1|-
TGCGCCAGCAGCTTGGCCGGGACAGATACCACAGATACGCAGTATTTT
CASSLAGTDTTDTQYF
>17|TRBJ2-1|TRBD2|TRBV24-1|-
TGTGCCACCAGTGATGTCGGACTAGCGGGAGACTACAATGAGCAGTTCTTC
CATSDVGLAGDYNEQFF
>16|TRBJ1-1|TRBD1|TRBV5-1|-
TGCGCCAGCAGCTTGGCCCCGGGACAGGGGTACACTGAAGCTTTCTTT
CASSLAPGQGYTEAFF
>16|TRBJ2-2|-|TRBV19|-
TGTGCCAGTACCATGGGGCAGGGGCGGTTCGACGGGGAGCTGTTTTTT
CASTMGQGRFDGELFF
>15|TRBJ1-2|TRBD1|TRBV11-2|-
TGTGCCAGCAGCTTAGGGGTCGACAGGGCCTATGGCTACACCTTC
CASSLGVDRAYGYTF
>14|TRBJ1-4|-|TRBV5-1|-
TGCGCCAGCAGCTTGGAGAGGGCTAATGAAAAACTGTTTTTT
CASSLERANEKLFF
>15|TRBJ1-1|-|TRBV25-1|-
TGTGCCAGCAGTCCTACGAGGGCAGTGAACACTGAAGCTTTCTTT
CASSPTRAVNTEAFF
>17|TRBJ1-5|TRBD1|TRBV18|-
TGTGCCAGCTCCCCCCAAAGGACAGGGAATAGCAATCAGCCCCAGCATTTT
CASSPQRTGNSNQPQHF
>15|TRBJ2-5|-|TRBV5-1|-
TGCGCCAGCAGCTTGCATGGACAGTCCGAAGAGACCCAGTACTTC
CASSLHGQSEETQYF
>13|TRBJ1-2|TRBD1|TRBV30|-
TGTGCCTGGAGTGTACAGGGGGGATATGGCTACACCTTC
CAWSVQGGYGYTF
>19|TRBJ2-3|TRBD1|TRBV30|-
TGTGCCTGGAGTTCCACTGGGTGGGACAGGTCAACCCCCCCAGATACGCAGTATTTT
CAWSSTGWDRSTPPDTQYF
>15|TRBJ1-2|TRBD1|TRBV6-5|-
TGTGCCAGCACCCCCACAGGGGGCGACGACTATGGCTACACCTTC
CASTPTGGDDYGYTF
>18|TRBJ2-4|-|TRBV19|-
TGTGCCAGTAGTATAGATATGGGGGGGCGCATAGCCAAAAACATTCAGTACTTC
CASSIDMGGRIAKNIQYF
>17|TRBJ2-2|TRBD2|TRBV11-2|-
TGTGCCAGCAGCTTTATGACTAGCGGGAGCTTAGGCGGGGAGCTGTTTTTT
CASSFMTSGSLGGELFF
>15|TRBJ1-5|-|TRBV6-2/TRBV6-3|-
TGTGCCAGCAGTTACGCTCGCCAGGGCAATCAGCCCCAGCATTTT
CASSYARQGNQPQHF
>12|TRBJ2-5|-|TRBV25-1|once
TGTGCCAGCAGTGCCCCTCAAGAGACCCAGTACTTC
CASSAPQETQYF
>13|TRBJ1-2|-|TRBV5-1|few
TGCGCCAGCAGCTTGGCCTCCCGCTATGGCTACACCTTC
CASSLASRYGYTF
>15|TRBJ2-1|-|TRBV6-5|-
TGTGCCAGCAGCCCCCGACACACCACCTACAATGAGCAGTTCTTC
CASSPRHTTYNEQFF
>14|TRBJ1-2|TRBD1|TRBV7-2|-
TGTGCCAGCAGCAAGGACAGGGGGTTCTATGGCTACACCTTC
CASSKDRGFYGYTF
>15|TRBJ2-1|-|TRBV4-2|-
TGTGCCAGCAGCCAAGACCTGAGCTCCTACAATGAGCAGTTCTTC
CASSQDLSSYNEQFF
>15|TRBJ1-4|TRBD1|TRBV19|-
TGTGCCAGTAAACCTCACAGGGGGCTCGGGGAAAAACTGTTTTTT
CASKPHRGLGEKLFF